Below are 20 T cell receptor gamma chains sequenced from a single sample in a study of gamma-delta T cells after stem cell transplantation. TCRdb applied CATT to the RT-PCR reads for clone calling. The table lists about 5,000 gamma-chain clones, around 21% of them singletons. Sequenced: gamma-delta T cells. These receptors originate from a human donor. It is not recorded whose cells these are; they may come from a transplant donor.

By share, this clone counts as large. The same CDR3 also results from other DNA sequences found in this sample. This chain joins TRGV9 and TRGJ1 or TRGJ2. Germline lookup yields CDR1 GITISATS and CDR2 ISYDGTV (reference sequence). The V and J ends lost 2 bases and 0 bases, in that order; junction bases with no gene match: 1. This CDR3 comprises 13 residues. For the CDR3, the DNA is TGTGCCTTGTGGGAGGGGAATTATTATAAGAAACTCTTT. Translation: CALWEGNYYKKLF.

The chain recombines TRGV8 with TRGJ1 or TRGJ2. This CDR3 is 12 amino acids long. V shed 0 bases and J 6 bases; nucleotides not matched to a gene: 2. The germline V gene has CDR1 VENAVY and CDR2 YDSYNSRV. Here the CDR3 reads CATWDRGYKKLF. CDR3 in DNA: TGTGCCACCTGGGATAGGGGTTATAAGAAACTCTTT.

About this clone: At the DNA level, this CDR3 is encoded by other sequences in the same sample as well. V usage is TRGV2 and J usage is TRGJP2. The J segment lost 4 bases and the V segment lost 1 base, leaving 0 bases of the junction unmatched. The length of the CDR3 is 13 residues. Germline CDR1 EGSNGY, CDR2 YDSYNSKV. The CDR3 loop reads CATWDGSDWIKTF. The DNA of the CDR3 is TGTGCCACCTGGGACGGTAGTGATTGGATCAAGACGTTT.

There are a few counts of this clone. The chain carries TRGV9 and TRGJP. The V gene end was trimmed by 2 bases and the J gene end by 7 bases; junction bases not matched to a gene: 5. The CDR3 has 16 residues. Germline CDR1 GITISATS, CDR2 ISYDGTV (reference sequence). The CDR3 region is CALWEEGELGKKIKVF. Here the CDR3 DNA reads TGTGCCTTGTGGGAGGAGGGGGAGTTGGGCAAAAAAATCAAGGTATTT.

The chain joins TRGV5 to TRGJP1. Losses at the gene ends were 3 bases for V and 1 base for J; bases not matched to a gene: 2. The CDR3 sequence is 14 residues long. Germline V CDR1 and CDR2: VINAFY, YDVSNSKD. CDR3 sequence: CATWDFTTGWFKIF. The CDR3 DNA reads as TGTGCCACCTGGGACTTTACCACTGGTTGGTTCAAGATATTT.

This clone was seen a few times. The chain uses TRGV9 and TRGJ1 or TRGJ2. Germline assignment: CDR1 GITISATS and CDR2 ISYDGTV (reference sequence). This CDR3 region has 12 residues. Trimming at V came to 5 bases and at J to 3 bases, leaving 4 bases not matched to a gene. The CDR3 DNA reads as TGTGCCTTGTGGGCATCTTATTATAAGAAACTCTTT. Translating gives CALWASYYKKLF.

In the case of this clone: Other DNA sequences within the sample encode an identical CDR3. The chain recombines TRGV9 with TRGJ1 or TRGJ2. The CDR3 consists of 11 residues. CDR1 is GITISATS, CDR2 ISYDGTV, per germline (reference sequence). The V and J ends lost 2 bases and 8 bases, in that order; junction bases with no gene match: 3. CDR3 bases: TGTGCCTTGTGGGAGGCCCATAAGAAACTCTTT. Translating gives CALWEAHKKLF.

This clone was found a few times. The genes are TRGV3 and TRGJ1 or TRGJ2. V lost 3 bases, J lost 3 bases, and 17 bases stayed unmatched. This CDR3 comprises 17 residues. Germline-derived CDR1 and CDR2 are VTNTFY and YDVSTARD (reference sequence). In DNA, the CDR3 is TGTGCCACCTGGGACCCACGATCGTCCAGTTCTTATTATAAGAAACTCTTT. Encoded protein: CATWDPRSSSSYYKKLF.

As to this clone: This may arise from a read error, as a much more abundant clone is one base away. The J gene is TRGJ1 or TRGJ2, the V gene TRGV2. The CDR3 loop spans 11 amino acids. Germline V gene data show CDR1 as EGSNGY and CDR2 as YDSYNSKV. Trimming cost V 1 base and J 8 bases; bases outside gene matches: 2. The chain's CDR3 is CATWDGDKKLF. The CDR3 coding sequence is TGTGCCACCTGGGACGGAGATAAGAAACTCTTT.

In this sample, this clone is medium-sized. The J gene is TRGJ1 or TRGJ2, the V gene TRGV9. This CDR3 is built from 12 residues. V was clipped by 2 bases and J by 2 bases; unmatched bases: 0. Germline CDR1 GITISATS, CDR2 ISYDGTV (reference sequence). This CDR3 is CALWEDYYKKLF. CDR3 coding DNA: TGTGCCTTGTGGGAGGATTATTATAAGAAACTCTTT.

The chain uses TRGV2 and TRGJ1 or TRGJ2. The CDR3 contains 15 residues. Germline V gives CDR1 EGSNGY, CDR2 YDSYNSKV. Trimming removed 2 bases from V and 2 bases from J; junction bases left unmatched: 9. This CDR3 is CATWDVSGDYYKKLF. Written as DNA, the CDR3 is TGTGCCACCTGGGACGTCTCCGGGGATTATTATAAGAAACTCTTT.

The chain links TRGV8 to TRGJ1 or TRGJ2. CDR3 length equals 13 residues. Trimming removed 1 base from V and 6 bases from J; junction bases left unmatched: 6. The germline gives CDR1 VENAVY, CDR2 YDSYNSRV. CDR3 loop: CATWDRGGYKKLF. The DNA for the CDR3 is TGTGCCACCTGGGATAGAGGCGGTTATAAGAAACTCTTT.

V usage is TRGV4 and J usage is TRGJ1 or TRGJ2. V lost 4 bases, J lost 2 bases, and 23 bases stayed unmatched. CDR1 EGSTGY and CDR2 YDSYTSSV come from the germline V gene. The CDR3 length is 19 residues. CDR3 residues: CATWDGPKGDAEDYYKKLF. CDR3 DNA sequence: TGTGCCACCTGGGACGGGCCGAAAGGGGATGCTGAAGATTATTATAAGAAACTCTTT.

This clone qualifies as medium-sized. V usage is TRGV2 and J usage is TRGJ1 or TRGJ2. Per germline, CDR1 EGSNGY and CDR2 YDSYNSKV. V lost 1 base, J lost 3 bases, and 6 bases stayed unmatched. The length of the CDR3 is 14 residues. CDR3 sequence: CATWDGDPYYKKLF. The CDR3, as DNA: TGTGCCACCTGGGACGGTGACCCTTATTATAAGAAACTCTTT.

The J gene is TRGJP1, the V gene TRGV9. V lost 12 bases to trimming and J lost 8 bases; unmatched junction nucleotides: 3. CDR1 GITISATS and CDR2 ISYDGTV come from the germline V gene (reference sequence). This CDR3 region has 9 residues. The CDR3 loop is CALGWFKIF. CDR3 coding DNA: TGTGCCCTAGGTTGGTTCAAGATATTT.

This chain joins TRGV9 and TRGJ1 or TRGJ2. Germline V CDR1 and CDR2: GITISATS, ISYDGTV (reference sequence). The CDR3 is made up of 15 amino acids. V dropped 0 bases and J dropped 0; count of bases not matched to a gene: 5. The DNA of the CDR3 is TGTGCCTTGTGGGAGGTGCGGCCGAATTATTATAAGAAACTCTTT. Encoded protein: CALWEVRPNYYKKLF.

This clone turned up a few times. Other nucleotide sequences in the sample specify the same CDR3. This chain joins TRGV2 and TRGJ1 or TRGJ2. The CDR3 has 14 amino acids. V trimming: 0 bases; J trimming: 5 bases; junction bases outside the gene matches: 7. Germline-derived CDR1 and CDR2 are EGSNGY and YDSYNSKV. The CDR3 is CATWDGPGHYKKLF. DNA of the CDR3: TGTGCCACCTGGGACGGGCCTGGGCATTATAAGAAACTCTTT.

The J gene is TRGJP1, the V gene TRGV4. The CDR3 covers 14 residues. J was trimmed by 2 bases and V by 5 bases; bases with no gene match: 5. Germline V lookup: CDR1 EGSTGY, CDR2 YDSYTSSV. The CDR3 reads CATWGLTTGWFKIF. The CDR3 nucleotides are TGTGCCACCTGGGGGTTAACCACTGGTTGGTTCAAGATATTT.

The CDR3: CATWDRLFGYKKLF. CDR3 in DNA: TGTGCCACCTGGGACAGGCTTTTTGGTTATAAGAAACTCTTT. The chain recombines TRGV3 with TRGJ1 or TRGJ2. CDR1 VTNTFY and CDR2 YDVSTARD come from the germline V gene (reference sequence). With V trimmed by 0 bases and J by 6 bases, 8 bases remained unmatched. The CDR3 is 14 residues long.

This chain uses TRGV4 with TRGJ1 or TRGJ2. J lost 9 bases, V lost 1 base, and 12 bases had no gene match. CDR3 size: 14 residues. The V gene's germline CDR1 is EGSTGY and CDR2 YDSYTSSV. For the CDR3, the DNA is TGTGCCACCTGGGATGGCCATCGGGGCCTTAAGAAACTCTTT. Translating it yields CATWDGHRGLKKLF.